The rows below give T cell receptor beta chains drawn from one sample of a study of regulatory T cells in long-lasting Graves disease. TCRdb fed the multiplex PCR reads into MiXCR, producing one record per CDR3 protein. The sample includes roughly 520,000 distinct CDR3 sequences, around 13% of them seen just once. Another study also made use of these data, one on T cells in Graves' hyperthyroidism and ophthalmopathy.

This specimen was peripheral blood mononuclear cells (PBMCs), taken at new diagnosis, from a patient treated with antithyroid drugs. The receptors here all came from a woman aged 25 to 39 with Graves disease. The CDR3 runs from the conserved cysteine through the conserved F or W. Each record gives: clone size, J gene, D gene, V gene, CDR3 DNA, CDR3 protein. The D gene is left open where the match is weak. Rows give clone size only sometimes, using once, few, many, or a class for an expanded clone.

many | TRBJ1-6 | . | TRBV12-3/TRBV12-4 | TGTGCCAGCAGACGGACAGCGGGTAATTCACCCCTCCACTTT | CASRRTAGNSPLHF
many | TRBJ2-7 | TRBD1 | TRBV11-2 | TGTGCCAGCAGCCACACCGGGACAGGCAGACCCTCCTACGAGCAGTACTTC | CASSHTGTGRPSYEQYF
few | TRBJ2-3 | TRBD2 | TRBV20-1 | TGCAGTGCTAGAGGTGGGGGGAGGGCCCCAGATACGCAGTATTTT | CSARGGGRAPDTQYF
many | TRBJ2-7 | . | TRBV19 | TGTGCCAGTAGTATAGAGACTGGTTACGAGCAGTACTTC | CASSIETGYEQYF
many | TRBJ2-3 | TRBD1 | TRBV27 | TGTGCCAGCAGGGAAAAAGGGACAGGGTTTTCGGGTTTTGCAGATACGCAGTATTTT | CASREKGTGFSGFADTQYF
. | TRBJ2-7 | TRBD1 | TRBV18 | TGTGCCAGCTCACCGACAGGGACCAACGAGCAGTACTTC | CASSPTGTNEQYF
. | TRBJ2-5 | . | TRBV19 | TGTGCCAGTAGTGCCCGGGTGGGGACCCAGTACTTC | CASSARVGTQYF
many | TRBJ2-2 | TRBD2 | TRBV9 | TGTGCCAGCAGCCCTGACAAAGGACTAGCGGGAGTCACCGGGGAGCTGTTTTTT | CASSPDKGLAGVTGELFF
many | TRBJ2-1 | TRBD2 | TRBV29-1 | TGCAGCGTTGTCGTGACTAGCGGGAGGGCTAATGAGCAGTTCTTC | CSVVVTSGRANEQFF
many | TRBJ1-6 | . | TRBV2 | TGTGCCAGCGGTAAAGAGGCTGTATATAATTCACCCCTCCACTTT | CASGKEAVYNSPLHF
. | TRBJ2-7 | . | TRBV6-1 | TGTGCCAGCAGCCAGTTCCAGAGAATTGACTACGAGCAGTACTTC | CASSQFQRIDYEQYF
many | TRBJ2-2 | TRBD1 | TRBV12-3/TRBV12-4 | TGTGCCAGCAGGGGGTGGGACAGCCAACCCGCCACCGGGGAGCTGTTTTTT | CASRGWDSQPATGELFF
many | TRBJ1-1 | . | TRBV5-1 | TGCGCCAGCAGCTTGGTCGGGGAGGGGAACACTGAAGCTTTCTTT | CASSLVGEGNTEAFF
few | TRBJ1-2 | . | TRBV11-2 | TGTGCCAGCAGCTTAGTAGCCGGCTATGGCTACACCTTC | CASSLVAGYGYTF
. | TRBJ2-2 | TRBD1 | TRBV4-1 | TGCGCCAGCAGCCACGGACCGGGACAGGGGCACACCGGGGAGCTGTTTTTT | CASSHGPGQGHTGELFF
few | TRBJ1-2 | . | TRBV25-1 | TGTGCCAGCACCCCGTCCGGAAGGACTCCCCCCCACTATAACTATGGCTACACCTTC | CASTPSGRTPPHYNYGYTF
. | TRBJ2-4 | TRBD2 | TRBV5-1 | TGCGCCAGCAGCTTACTAGTAGCGGGAGAGAAAGACATTCAGTACTTC | CASSLLVAGEKDIQYF
many | TRBJ2-3 | TRBD1 | TRBV20-1 | TGCAGTGCTAGAATAGGTGGATGGGACAGGAACACAGATACGCAGTATTTT | CSARIGGWDRNTDTQYF
many | TRBJ2-3 | . | TRBV12-3/TRBV12-4 | TGTGCCAGCAGTTCTATGGGCAAGGGCACAGATACGCAGTATTTT | CASSSMGKGTDTQYF
. | TRBJ2-1 | TRBD2 | TRBV27 | TGTGCCAGCAGTTCATACGGAAGAATAGCGGGAGGGGGGCAGTTCTTC | CASSSYGRIAGGGQFF
few | TRBJ2-5 | . | TRBV24-1 | TGTGCCACCAGTGACCCAACAGGAAATCTTGGTGGAGAGACCCAGTACTTC | CATSDPTGNLGGETQYF
many | TRBJ2-1 | TRBD2 | TRBV18 | TGTGCCAGCTCAGCGGATAGCGGGAGAGGTGAGCAGTTCTTC | CASSADSGRGEQFF
few | TRBJ1-1 | . | TRBV19 | TGTGCCAGTAGCTCACTAGGTAGAACTGAAGCTTTCTTT | CASSSLGRTEAFF
. | TRBJ2-3 | . | TRBV2 | TGTGCCAGCAAAGGACAGCTTGCCACAGATACGCAGTATTTT | CASKGQLATDTQYF
. | TRBJ2-3 | TRBD1 | TRBV12-3/TRBV12-4 | TGTGCCAGCAGTGTACAGGGGGCAGGAGATACGCAGTATTTT | CASSVQGAGDTQYF
. | TRBJ1-6 | . | TRBV20-1 | TGCAGTGCTAGAGGACTCCGAATCCTCCACTTT | CSARGLRILHF
. | TRBJ1-1 | . | TRBV15 | TGTGCCACCAGCAGAGATCGGGAGGGGCCCACTGAAGCTTTCTTT | CATSRDREGPTEAFF
many | TRBJ2-7 | . | TRBV28 | TGTGCCAGCAAAGACGTTACCTACGAGCAGTACTTC | CASKDVTYEQYF
. | TRBJ2-7 | . | TRBV7-9 | TGTGCCAGCAGCTTAGTGGATGGCCAGCCTTCATCCTACGAGCAGTACTTC | CASSLVDGQPSSYEQYF
once | TRBJ1-4 | TRBD1 | TRBV4-1 | TGCGCCAGCAGCCAAGGGCGCTTCAGGGGGAGCTACGAAAAACTGTTTTTT | CASSQGRFRGSYEKLFF
many | TRBJ2-7 | TRBD2 | TRBV27 | TGTGCCAGCAGTTTATCCCCGGGGACTAGCGGAGCCTACGAGCAGTACTTC | CASSLSPGTSGAYEQYF
few | TRBJ1-1 | . | TRBV20-1 | TGCAGTGCTAGAGGAGCAGGGGCAGATACTGAAGCTTTCTTT | CSARGAGADTEAFF
many | TRBJ2-3 | TRBD2 | TRBV7-9 | TGTGCCAGCAGCGCGCCTAGCGGGAGGCGTACAGATACGCAGTATTTT | CASSAPSGRRTDTQYF
many | TRBJ1-1 | . | TRBV5-1 | TGCGCCAGCAGCTCCAGGGGAGGGACCACTGAAGCTTTCTTT | CASSSRGGTTEAFF
many | TRBJ1-5 | . | TRBV2 | TGTGCCAGCACCGTAGGGGGTAGTCAGCCCCAGCATTTT | CASTVGGSQPQHF
many | TRBJ1-5 | TRBD1 | TRBV28 | TGTGCCAGCACGCCAGGACAGGGGGCAATAAAGCCCCAGCATTTT | CASTPGQGAIKPQHF
few | TRBJ2-1 | TRBD2 | TRBV28 | TGTGCCAGCAGTTCGCCCGGGACTAGCAACTACAATGAGCAGTTCTTC | CASSSPGTSNYNEQFF